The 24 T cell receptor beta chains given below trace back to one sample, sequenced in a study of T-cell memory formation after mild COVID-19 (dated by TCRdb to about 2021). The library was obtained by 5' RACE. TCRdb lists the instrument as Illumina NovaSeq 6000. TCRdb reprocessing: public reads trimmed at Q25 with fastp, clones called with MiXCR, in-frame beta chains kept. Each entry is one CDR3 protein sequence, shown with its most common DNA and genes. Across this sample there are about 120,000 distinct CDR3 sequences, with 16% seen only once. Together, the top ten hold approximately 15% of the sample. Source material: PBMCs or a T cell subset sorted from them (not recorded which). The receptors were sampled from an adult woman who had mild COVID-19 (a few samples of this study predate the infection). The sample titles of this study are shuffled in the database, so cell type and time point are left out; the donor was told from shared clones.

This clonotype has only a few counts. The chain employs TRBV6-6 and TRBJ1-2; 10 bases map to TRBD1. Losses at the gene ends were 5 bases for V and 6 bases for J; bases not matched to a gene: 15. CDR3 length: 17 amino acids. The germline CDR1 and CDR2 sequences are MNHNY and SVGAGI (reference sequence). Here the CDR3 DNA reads TGTGCCAGCAGTACCGGACAGGGGGGAAGGTGGGGTGATGGCTACACCTTC. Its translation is CASSTGQGGRWGDGYTF.

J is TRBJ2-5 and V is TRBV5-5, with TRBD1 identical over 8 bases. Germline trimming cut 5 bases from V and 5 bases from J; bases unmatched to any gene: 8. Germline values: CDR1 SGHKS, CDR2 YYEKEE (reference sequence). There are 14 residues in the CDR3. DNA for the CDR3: TGTGCCAGCAGTCGACAGGGGAATTTGGAGACCCAGTACTTC. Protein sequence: CASSRQGNLETQYF.

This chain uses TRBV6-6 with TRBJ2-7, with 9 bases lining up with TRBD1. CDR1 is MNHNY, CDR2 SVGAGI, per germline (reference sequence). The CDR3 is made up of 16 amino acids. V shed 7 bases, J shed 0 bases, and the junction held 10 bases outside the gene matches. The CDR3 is CASNQKTGGSSYEQYF. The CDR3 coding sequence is TGTGCCAGCAACCAAAAGACAGGGGGAAGCTCCTACGAGCAGTACTTC.

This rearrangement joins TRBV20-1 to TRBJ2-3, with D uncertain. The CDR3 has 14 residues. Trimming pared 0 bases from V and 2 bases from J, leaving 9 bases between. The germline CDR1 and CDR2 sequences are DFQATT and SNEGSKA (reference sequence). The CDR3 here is CSARDLRITDTQYF. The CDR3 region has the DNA TGCAGTGCTAGAGATTTGCGGATCACAGATACGCAGTATTTT.

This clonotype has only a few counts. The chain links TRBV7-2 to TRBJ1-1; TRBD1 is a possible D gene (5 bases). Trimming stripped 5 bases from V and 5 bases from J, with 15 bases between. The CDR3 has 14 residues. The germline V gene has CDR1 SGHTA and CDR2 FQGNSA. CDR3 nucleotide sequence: TGTGCCAGCAGCGGGCAGGGAAAGAGTACTGAAGCTTTCTTT. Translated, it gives CASSGQGKSTEAFF. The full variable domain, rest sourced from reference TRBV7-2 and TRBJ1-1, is GAGVSQSPSNKVTEKGKDVELRCDPISGHTALYWYRQSLGQGLEFLIYFQGNSAPDKSGLPSDRFSAERTGGSVSTLTIQRTQQEDSAVYLCASSGQGKSTEAFFGQGTRLTVV.

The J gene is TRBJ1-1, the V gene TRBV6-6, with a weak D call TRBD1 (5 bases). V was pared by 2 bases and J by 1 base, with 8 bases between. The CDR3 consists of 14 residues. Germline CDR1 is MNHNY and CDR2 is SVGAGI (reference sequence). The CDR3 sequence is CASSYKGQNTEAFF. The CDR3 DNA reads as TGTGCCAGCAGTTACAAGGGGCAGAACACTGAAGCTTTCTTT.

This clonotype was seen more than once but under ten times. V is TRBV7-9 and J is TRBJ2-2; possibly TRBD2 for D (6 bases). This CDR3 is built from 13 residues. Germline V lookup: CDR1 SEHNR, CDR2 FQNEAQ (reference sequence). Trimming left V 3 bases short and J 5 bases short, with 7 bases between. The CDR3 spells CASSFGGTGELFF. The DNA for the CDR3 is TGTGCCAGCAGCTTCGGAGGGACCGGGGAGCTGTTTTTT.

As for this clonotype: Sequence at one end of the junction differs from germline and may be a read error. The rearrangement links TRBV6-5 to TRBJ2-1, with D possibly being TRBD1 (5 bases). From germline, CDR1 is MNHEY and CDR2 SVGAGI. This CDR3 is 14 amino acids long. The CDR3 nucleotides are TGTGCCAGCAGTATAAAGGGGTCCTGCAATGAGCAGTTCTTC. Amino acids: CASSIKGSCNEQFF.

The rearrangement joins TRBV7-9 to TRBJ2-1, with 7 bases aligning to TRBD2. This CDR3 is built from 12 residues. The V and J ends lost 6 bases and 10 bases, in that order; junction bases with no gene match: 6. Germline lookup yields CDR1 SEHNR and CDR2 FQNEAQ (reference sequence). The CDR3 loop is CASRSGLGEQFF. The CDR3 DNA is TGTGCCAGCAGATCCGGACTAGGCGAGCAGTTCTTC. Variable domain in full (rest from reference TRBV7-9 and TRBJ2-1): DTGVSQNPRHKITKRGQNVTFRCDPISEHNRLYWYRQTLGQGPEFLTYFQNEAQLEKSRLLSDRFSAERPKGSFSTLEIQRTEQGDSAMYLCASRSGLGEQFFGPGTRLTVL.

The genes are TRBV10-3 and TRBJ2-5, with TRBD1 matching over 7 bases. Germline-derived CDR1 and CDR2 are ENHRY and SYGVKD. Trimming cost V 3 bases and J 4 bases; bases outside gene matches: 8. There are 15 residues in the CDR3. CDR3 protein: CAISESRGLGETQYF. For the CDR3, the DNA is TGTGCCATCAGTGAATCCAGGGGGTTGGGAGAGACCCAGTACTTC.

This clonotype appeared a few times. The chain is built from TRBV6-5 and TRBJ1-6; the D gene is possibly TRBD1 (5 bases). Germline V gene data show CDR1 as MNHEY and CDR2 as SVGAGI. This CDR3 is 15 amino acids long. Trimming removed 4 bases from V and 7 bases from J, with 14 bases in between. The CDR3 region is CASSSGGGRNSPLHF. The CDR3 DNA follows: TGTGCCAGCAGTTCCGGCGGGGGTCGGAATTCACCCCTCCACTTT.

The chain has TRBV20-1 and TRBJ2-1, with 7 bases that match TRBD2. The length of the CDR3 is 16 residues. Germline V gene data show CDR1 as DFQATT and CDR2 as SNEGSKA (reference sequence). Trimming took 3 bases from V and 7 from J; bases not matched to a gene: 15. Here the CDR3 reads CSASRLMREIGNEQFF. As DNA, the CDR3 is TGCAGTGCTAGTCGCCTGATGCGGGAGATAGGGAATGAGCAGTTCTTC.

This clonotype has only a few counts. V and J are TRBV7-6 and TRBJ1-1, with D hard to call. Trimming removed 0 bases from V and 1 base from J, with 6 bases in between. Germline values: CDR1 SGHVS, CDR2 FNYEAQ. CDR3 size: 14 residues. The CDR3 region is CASSLAMGNTEAFF. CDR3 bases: TGTGCCAGCAGCTTAGCGATGGGGAACACTGAAGCTTTCTTT. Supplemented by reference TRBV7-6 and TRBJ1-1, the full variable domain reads GAGVSQSPRYKVTKRGQDVALRCDPISGHVSLYWYRQALGQGPEFLTYFNYEAQQDKSGLPNDRFSAERPEGSISTLTIQRTEQRDSAMYRCASSLAMGNTEAFFGQGTRLTVV.

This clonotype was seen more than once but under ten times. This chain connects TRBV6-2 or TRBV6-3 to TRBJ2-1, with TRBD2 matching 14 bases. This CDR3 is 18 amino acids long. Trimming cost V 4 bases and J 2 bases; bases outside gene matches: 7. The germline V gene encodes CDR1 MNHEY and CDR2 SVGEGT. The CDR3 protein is CASSSGTSGRSTYNEQFF. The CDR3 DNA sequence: TGTGCCAGCAGTTCCGGGACTAGCGGGAGAAGCACCTACAATGAGCAGTTCTTC.

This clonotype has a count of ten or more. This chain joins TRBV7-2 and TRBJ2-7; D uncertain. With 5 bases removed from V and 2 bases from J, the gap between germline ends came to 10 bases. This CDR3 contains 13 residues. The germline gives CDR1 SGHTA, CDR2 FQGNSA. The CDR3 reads CASSPQLAYEQYF. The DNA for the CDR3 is TGTGCCAGCAGCCCACAACTGGCCTACGAGCAGTACTTC.

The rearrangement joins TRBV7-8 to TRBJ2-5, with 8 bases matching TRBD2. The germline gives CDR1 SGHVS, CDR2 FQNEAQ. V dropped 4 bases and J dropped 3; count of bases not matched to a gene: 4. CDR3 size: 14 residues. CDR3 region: CASSSWRGEETQYF. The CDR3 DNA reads TGTGCCAGCAGCTCCTGGCGGGGGGAAGAGACCCAGTACTTC.

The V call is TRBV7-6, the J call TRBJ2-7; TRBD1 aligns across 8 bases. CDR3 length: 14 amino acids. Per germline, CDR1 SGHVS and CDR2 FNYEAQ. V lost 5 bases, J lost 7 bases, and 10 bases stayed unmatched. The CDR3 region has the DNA TGTGCCAGCAGCCGACAGGGGAAGGCGGGGGAGCAGTACTTC. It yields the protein CASSRQGKAGEQYF.

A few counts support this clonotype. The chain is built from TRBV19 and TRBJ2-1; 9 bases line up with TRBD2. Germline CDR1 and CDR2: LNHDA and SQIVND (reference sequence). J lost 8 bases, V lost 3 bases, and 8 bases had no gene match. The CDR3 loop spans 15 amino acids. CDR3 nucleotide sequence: TGTGCCAGTAGTATCCCCGCGGGGGGGGCCGATGAGCAGTTCTTC. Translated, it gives CASSIPAGGADEQFF.

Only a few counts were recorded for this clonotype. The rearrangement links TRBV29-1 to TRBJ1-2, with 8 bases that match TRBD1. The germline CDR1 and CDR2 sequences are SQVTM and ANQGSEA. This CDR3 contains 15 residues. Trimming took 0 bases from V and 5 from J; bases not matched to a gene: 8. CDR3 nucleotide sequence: TGCAGCGTTGAAGATTCGGACAGGGAGGGGTATGGCTACACCTTC. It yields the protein CSVEDSDREGYGYTF.

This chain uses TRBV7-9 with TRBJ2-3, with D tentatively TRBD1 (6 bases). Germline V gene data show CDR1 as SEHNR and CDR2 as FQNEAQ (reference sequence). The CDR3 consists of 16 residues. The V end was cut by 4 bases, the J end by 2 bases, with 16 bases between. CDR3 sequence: CASSSGAEGPTDTQYF. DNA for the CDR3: TGTGCCAGCAGCTCAGGGGCCGAGGGACCCACAGATACGCAGTATTTT.

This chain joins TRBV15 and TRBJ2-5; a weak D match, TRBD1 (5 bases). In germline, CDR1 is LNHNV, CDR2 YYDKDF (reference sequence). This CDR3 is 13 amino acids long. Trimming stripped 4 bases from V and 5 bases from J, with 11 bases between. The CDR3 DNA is TGTGCCACCAGCAAGGGGCCCAGTGAGACCCAGTACTTC. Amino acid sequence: CATSKGPSETQYF.

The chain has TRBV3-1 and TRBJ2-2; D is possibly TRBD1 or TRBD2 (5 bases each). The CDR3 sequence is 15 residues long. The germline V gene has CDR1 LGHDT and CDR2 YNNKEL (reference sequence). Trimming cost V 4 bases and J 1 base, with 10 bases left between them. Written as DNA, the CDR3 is TGTGCCAGCAGCCCGGGGACCCTGAACACCGGGGAGCTGTTTTTT. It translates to CASSPGTLNTGELFF.

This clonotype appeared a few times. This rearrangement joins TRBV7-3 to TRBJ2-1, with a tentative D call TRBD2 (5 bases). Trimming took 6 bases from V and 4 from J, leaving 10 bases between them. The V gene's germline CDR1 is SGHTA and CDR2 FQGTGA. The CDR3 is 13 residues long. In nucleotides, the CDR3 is TGTGCCAGCAGTGCGGACTCGTACAATGAGCAGTTCTTC. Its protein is CASSADSYNEQFF.

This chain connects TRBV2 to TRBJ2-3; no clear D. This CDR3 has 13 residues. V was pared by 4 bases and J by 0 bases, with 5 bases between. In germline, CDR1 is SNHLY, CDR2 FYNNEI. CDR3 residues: CASSGQSTDTQYF. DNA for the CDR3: TGTGCCAGCAGTGGGCAGAGCACAGATACGCAGTATTTT.